Listed below are T cell receptor beta chains from one sample, sequenced in a study of blood T cell repertoires in COVID-19. The repertoire was sequenced with immunoSEQ multiplex PCR; TCRdb's copy has only in-frame clones and lacks some. The sample has about 21,000 clones; 89% are singletons. Sequencing used peripheral blood. The origin of the receptors is a human donor in a cohort sampled during active COVID-19. CDR3s include the opening cysteine and the closing phenylalanine or tryptophan. A D gene is named only where the DNA matches it firmly. The size of a clone is reported for some rows only, either as once, few or many, or as a class for expanded clones.

v_gene: TRBV10-3
abundance: -
d_gene: -
j_gene: TRBJ1-2
CDR3nt: TGTGCCATCAGAAACGGAGACGGGTACTATGGCTACACCTTC
CDR3aa: CAIRNGDGYYGYTF

v_gene: TRBV5-4
abundance: -
d_gene: -
j_gene: TRBJ2-5
CDR3nt: TGTGCCAGCAGCTACCGACAGGCCTCGGAGACCCAGTACTTC
CDR3aa: CASSYRQASETQYF

v_gene: TRBV5-6
abundance: -
d_gene: TRBD2
j_gene: TRBJ2-5
CDR3nt: TGTGCCAGCAGCGCGGGCGGGAGGGGGGAAGAGACCCAGTACTTC
CDR3aa: CASSAGGRGEETQYF

v_gene: TRBV24-1
abundance: -
d_gene: -
j_gene: TRBJ1-1
CDR3nt: TGTGCCACCCAGGGCCGGAAGGACACTGAAGCTTTCTTT
CDR3aa: CATQGRKDTEAFF

v_gene: TRBV28
abundance: -
d_gene: -
j_gene: TRBJ2-5
CDR3nt: TGTGCCAGCAGTAACCGGAAGGGATCGGACAGTATTCAAGAGACCCAGTACTTC
CDR3aa: CASSNRKGSDSIQETQYF

v_gene: TRBV5-4
abundance: -
d_gene: -
j_gene: TRBJ2-2
CDR3nt: TGTGCCAGCAGCTTGGCGGGGGTTAGCGGGGAGCTGTTTTTT
CDR3aa: CASSLAGVSGELFF

v_gene: TRBV4-2
abundance: -
d_gene: TRBD2
j_gene: TRBJ2-7
CDR3nt: TGTGCCAGCAGCCAGGACGCAAGGACTAGCGGGAGTTACGAGCAGTACTTC
CDR3aa: CASSQDARTSGSYEQYF

v_gene: TRBV9
abundance: -
d_gene: -
j_gene: TRBJ2-3
CDR3nt: TGTGCCAGCAGCGTCCTTGGAGCCCACGAAGATACGCAGTATTTT
CDR3aa: CASSVLGAHEDTQYF

v_gene: TRBV30
abundance: -
d_gene: TRBD2
j_gene: TRBJ2-7
CDR3nt: TGTGCCTTCGGGACTAGTCTTGTCGAGCAGTACTTC
CDR3aa: CAFGTSLVEQYF

v_gene: TRBV30
abundance: few
d_gene: -
j_gene: TRBJ1-5
CDR3nt: TGTGCCTGGAGTCCCGGAGGTGGCAATCAGCCCCAGCATTTT
CDR3aa: CAWSPGGGNQPQHF

v_gene: TRBV13
abundance: -
d_gene: TRBD1
j_gene: TRBJ1-1
CDR3nt: TGTGCCAGCAGCAAACCGGGACAGGTACCGGGAAACACTGAAGCTTTCTTT
CDR3aa: CASSKPGQVPGNTEAFF

v_gene: TRBV11-2
abundance: medium-sized
d_gene: -
j_gene: TRBJ2-5
CDR3nt: TGTGCCAGCAGCCTTTGGAGGTCGGAGACCCAGTACTTC
CDR3aa: CASSLWRSETQYF

v_gene: TRBV19
abundance: -
d_gene: TRBD2
j_gene: TRBJ2-1
CDR3nt: TGTGCCAGTAGTATCCTAGCGGGAGTCAGGTACAATGAGCAGTTCTTC
CDR3aa: CASSILAGVRYNEQFF

v_gene: TRBV10-2
abundance: -
d_gene: TRBD1
j_gene: TRBJ1-1
CDR3nt: TGCGCCAGCACAGGGGGTAGGAACACTGAAGCTTTCTTT
CDR3aa: CASTGGRNTEAFF

v_gene: TRBV3-1/TRBV3-2
abundance: -
d_gene: TRBD2
j_gene: TRBJ2-5
CDR3nt: TGTGCCAGCAACCTAAGGGGAGGGTACAAGGAGACCCAGTACTTC
CDR3aa: CASNLRGGYKETQYF

v_gene: TRBV6-5
abundance: once
d_gene: TRBD1
j_gene: TRBJ2-1
CDR3nt: TGTGCCAGCAGCCGGGGACAGGGTGGCGAGCAGTTCTTC
CDR3aa: CASSRGQGGEQFF

v_gene: TRBV11-2
abundance: -
d_gene: -
j_gene: TRBJ1-2
CDR3nt: TGTGCCAGCAGCTTAGCCGTGGCCTATGGCTACACCTTC
CDR3aa: CASSLAVAYGYTF

v_gene: TRBV5-1
abundance: -
d_gene: -
j_gene: TRBJ2-1
CDR3nt: TGCGCCAGCAGCTTCCCGGAAAATTCCCCCGGGAGTAGGTCCTACAATGAGCAGTTCTTC
CDR3aa: CASSFPENSPGSRSYNEQFF

v_gene: TRBV6-6
abundance: -
d_gene: -
j_gene: TRBJ1-2
CDR3nt: TGTGCCAGCATCCCCAAGGGGGGGCCCCTAGGTGGTGGCTACACCTTC
CDR3aa: CASIPKGGPLGGGYTF

v_gene: TRBV6-5
abundance: -
d_gene: TRBD1
j_gene: TRBJ1-3
CDR3nt: TGTGCCAGCAGATCGGACAGGGGAGGAAACACCATATATTTT
CDR3aa: CASRSDRGGNTIYF

v_gene: TRBV28
abundance: -
d_gene: TRBD2
j_gene: TRBJ2-5
CDR3nt: TGTGCCAGCAGTCCTAGCGGGAGGGCCACCACCGACCAGTACTTC
CDR3aa: CASSPSGRATTDQYF

v_gene: TRBV4-1
abundance: -
d_gene: TRBD2
j_gene: TRBJ2-3
CDR3nt: TGCGCCAGCAGCGATCGACTAGCTGGGGCAGATACGCAGTATTTT
CDR3aa: CASSDRLAGADTQYF

v_gene: TRBV4-1
abundance: -
d_gene: -
j_gene: TRBJ1-5
CDR3nt: TGCGCCAGCAGCCAAGTGGAGACGTATAGCAATCAGCCCCAGCATTTT
CDR3aa: CASSQVETYSNQPQHF

v_gene: TRBV7-8
abundance: -
d_gene: -
j_gene: TRBJ2-1
CDR3nt: TGTGCCAGCAGCTTAGGGACACCTTCAAGTGAGCAGTTCTTC
CDR3aa: CASSLGTPSSEQFF

v_gene: TRBV7-3
abundance: few
d_gene: -
j_gene: TRBJ2-7
CDR3nt: TGTGCCAGCTCTCCCTACGAGCAGTACTTC
CDR3aa: CASSPYEQYF

v_gene: TRBV24-1
abundance: medium-sized
d_gene: TRBD1
j_gene: TRBJ2-7
CDR3nt: TGTGCCACCAGTGAAACAGGGGTCGGCGAGCAGTACTTC
CDR3aa: CATSETGVGEQYF

v_gene: TRBV5-1
abundance: -
d_gene: -
j_gene: TRBJ2-2
CDR3nt: TGCGCCAGCAGCTTAAGCGATTCCGGGGAGCTGTTTTTT
CDR3aa: CASSLSDSGELFF

v_gene: TRBV5-1
abundance: -
d_gene: -
j_gene: TRBJ1-5
CDR3nt: TGCGCCAGCAGCTTAGGGGGATCGGGTCAGCCCCAGCATTTT
CDR3aa: CASSLGGSGQPQHF

v_gene: TRBV4-1
abundance: -
d_gene: -
j_gene: TRBJ1-1
CDR3nt: TGCGCCAGCAGCCAAGGACAGAACACTGAAGCTTTCTTT
CDR3aa: CASSQGQNTEAFF

v_gene: TRBV18
abundance: -
d_gene: -
j_gene: TRBJ1-1
CDR3nt: TGTGCCAGCTCACCTAGAAATGGTGACAGTATGAACACTGAAGCTTTCTTT
CDR3aa: CASSPRNGDSMNTEAFF

v_gene: TRBV4-1
abundance: -
d_gene: -
j_gene: TRBJ1-1
CDR3nt: TGCCCCACCAGCCGACAGGTAGCCAACACTGAAGCTTTCTTT
CDR3aa: CPTSRQVANTEAFF

v_gene: TRBV4-1
abundance: -
d_gene: TRBD2
j_gene: TRBJ2-1
CDR3nt: TGCGCCAGCAGCCAAGAGTCACTAGCGGGAGAGGATGAGCAGTTCTTC
CDR3aa: CASSQESLAGEDEQFF

v_gene: TRBV7-9
abundance: -
d_gene: -
j_gene: TRBJ2-7
CDR3nt: TGTGCCAGCAGCCCAAACGTCGACAGTTTTTCCTACGAGCAGTACTTC
CDR3aa: CASSPNVDSFSYEQYF

v_gene: TRBV5-1
abundance: -
d_gene: -
j_gene: TRBJ2-7
CDR3nt: TGCGCCAGCAGCTTTGACGGGGCCTACGAGCAGTACTTC
CDR3aa: CASSFDGAYEQYF

v_gene: TRBV19
abundance: -
d_gene: TRBD1
j_gene: TRBJ2-2
CDR3nt: TGTGCCAGTACCGACAGGGGGCGGAACACCGGGGAGCTGTTTTTT
CDR3aa: CASTDRGRNTGELFF

v_gene: TRBV11-2
abundance: -
d_gene: TRBD2
j_gene: TRBJ2-7
CDR3nt: TGTGCCAGCAGCTTAAGGCTAGCGGGAGGTGACGAGCAGTACTTC
CDR3aa: CASSLRLAGGDEQYF

v_gene: TRBV4-1
abundance: -
d_gene: TRBD1
j_gene: TRBJ2-7
CDR3nt: TGCGCCAGCAGCCAGGGGACAGGGGCCTCCTACGAGCAGTACTTC
CDR3aa: CASSQGTGASYEQYF

v_gene: TRBV4-1
abundance: -
d_gene: TRBD1
j_gene: TRBJ2-7
CDR3nt: TGCGCCAGCAGCCCGGGACAGGGGGCGGGTAGCGAGCAGTACTTC
CDR3aa: CASSPGQGAGSEQYF

v_gene: TRBV2
abundance: -
d_gene: TRBD1
j_gene: TRBJ2-1
CDR3nt: TGTGCCAGCGTAGGCCCGGGACAGGGGCCGGAGGAGCAGTTCTTC
CDR3aa: CASVGPGQGPEEQFF

v_gene: TRBV30
abundance: -
d_gene: TRBD1
j_gene: TRBJ1-2
CDR3nt: TGTGCCTGGAGTTCGAAGGGGGCGGCCTTTCGAGGCTACACCTTC
CDR3aa: CAWSSKGAAFRGYTF

v_gene: TRBV29-1
abundance: -
d_gene: -
j_gene: TRBJ1-1
CDR3nt: TGCAGCGTTCCGACCCAGGGGAGTGAAGCTTTCTTT
CDR3aa: CSVPTQGSEAFF

v_gene: TRBV7-8
abundance: -
d_gene: -
j_gene: TRBJ1-5
CDR3nt: TGTGCCAGCAGCTTATCTACCTATCAGCCCCAGCATTTT
CDR3aa: CASSLSTYQPQHF

v_gene: TRBV6-6
abundance: -
d_gene: -
j_gene: TRBJ1-1
CDR3nt: TGTGCCAGCAGTTATGGGGCATCGTCTGAAGCTTTCTTT
CDR3aa: CASSYGASSEAFF

v_gene: TRBV7-8
abundance: -
d_gene: -
j_gene: TRBJ1-3
CDR3nt: TGTGCCAGCAGCTTAGATTCAACTGGAAACACCATATATTTT
CDR3aa: CASSLDSTGNTIYF

v_gene: TRBV6-5
abundance: -
d_gene: -
j_gene: TRBJ1-2
CDR3nt: TGTGCCAGCAGTCGGTGGGACAACGCAAACTATGGCTACACCTTC
CDR3aa: CASSRWDNANYGYTF